The present T cell receptor beta chain was sequenced within a study of blood T cell repertoires in COVID-19. Under the authors' procedure: Estimation of nucleated cell counts relied on the amplification of reference gene primers. TCRdb's copy holds only in-frame clones and misses some; the assay was immunoSEQ multiplex PCR. V, J and clone size reflect that table, while D and trimming were determined from the DNA. The sample includes roughly 43,000 clones, around 80% of them seen just once. The CDR3 contains 10 residues. Looked up from germline, CDR1 is SNHLY and CDR2 is FYNNEI. The V end lost 3 bases, the J end lost 13 bases, and 9 bases lay between the germline ends.

This TCR came from an older woman with acute or convalescent COVID-19. V and J are TRBV2 and TRBJ1-1; TRBD1 is a possible D gene (6 bases). Sequenced material: peripheral blood. The CDR3 DNA reads TGTGCCAGCAGTGAGGGGGCGGGTTTCTTT. Its translation: CASSEGAGFF.